This TCR beta chain emerged from a study of blood T cell repertoires in COVID-19. The wider study: Acute-phase and convalescent COVID-19 samples originated in the United States, Italy and Spain.

Using immunoSEQ multiplex PCR, the repertoire was profiled, and TCRdb retains in-frame clones only, with some absent. The repertoire includes approximately 300,000 clones, 90% of them detected once, and nearly 7% sits in the top ten. Germline trimming cut 5 bases from V and 0 bases from J; bases unmatched to any gene: 6. Germline lookup yields CDR1 KGHSH and CDR2 LQKENI. CDR3 length: 15 amino acids. This clone was detected a few times. The V and J genes are TRBV18 and TRBJ2-7; 8 positions agree with TRBD1. Material for sequencing was peripheral blood. This TCR came from a woman in her 30s with COVID-19, enrolled during active disease. The CDR3 sequence is CASSSGGLTSYEQYF. The CDR3 nucleotides are TGTGCCAGCTCATCAGGGGGCCTTACCTCCTACGAGCAGTACTTC.